The source of this TCR beta chain is a study of immune heterogeneity within non-small cell lung tumors. Study at large: Among the tumors, a few were squamous cell carcinomas, under 13 were non-squamous carcinomas and 1 was not otherwise specified. Study findings and constraints: Local T-cell clonality was recorded as moderately but significantly correlated with local tumor mutational burden, with R roughly 0.35. While identical dominant CDR3 beta clonotypes recurred across tumor sites within a patient, high-frequency clones unique to individual sites also appeared.

The CDR3 is 12 residues long. V shed 4 bases and J 7 bases; nucleotides not matched to a gene: 5. Germline V gene sequence: CDR1 DFQATT, CDR2 SNEGSKA (reference sequence). Many counts were recorded for this clonotype. The antigen is unknown. It was with 32 V and 13 J primers that multiplex PCR amplified TCR beta CDR3. Each CDR3 protein gets one entry after TCRdb re-called the multiplex PCR reads with MiXCR. The table has roughly 13,000 distinct CDR3 sequences, about 25% seen once. As template, the study used bulk tumor genomic DNA at about 550 ng per sample. Taken during surgery, several biopsies per primary tumor were spaced as far apart as possible within the tumor mass. Patients with untreated, newly diagnosed non-small cell lung cancer underwent curative surgery. Donors comprised surgical patients with newly diagnosed non-small cell lung cancer, operated on with curative intent.

The sequence came from a man aged 50 to 59 with non-small cell lung cancer. Input material: lung tumor tissue. The J gene is TRBJ2-7, the V gene TRBV20-1, with 9 positions matching TRBD1. The CDR3 sequence is CSANDRGYEQYF. CDR3 in DNA: TGCAGTGCTAACGACAGGGGGTATGAGCAGTACTTC.